The present TCR beta chain was sequenced within a study of a mutant IDH1 vaccine in newly diagnosed glioma. In the study overall: The vaccination schedule gave patients eight doses in weeks 1, 3, 5, 7, 11, 15, 19 and 23. Previous treatment comprised radiotherapy, temozolomide, or both, mostly both. Once 4-6 weeks had passed after radiotherapy alone, vaccination started, or it started with temozolomide cycles.

Points from the study as a whole: Researchers report vaccine-induced immune responses in approximately 94% of patients.

As to time point: week 5, during vaccination. A single vaccine dose contained 300 ug of mutant IDH1 20-mer peptide, and topical imiquimod was used with it. To note about this clone: Its antigen is undetermined.

Using immunoSEQ multiplex PCR, the repertoire was profiled, and TCRdb retains in-frame clones only, with some absent. There are under 95,000 clones in the sample; 91% occur only once, and approximately 0.58% lies in the top ten. Trimming removed 4 bases from V and 5 bases from J; junction bases left unmatched: 11. Germline values: CDR1 SGHRS, CDR2 YFSETQ. This CDR3 contains 16 residues. This TCR came from a woman in her forties or fifties with glioma. The source was PBMCs, collected from a glioma patient whose treatment included an IDH1 peptide vaccine. This sequence joins TRBV5-1 and TRBJ2-5; TRBD1 aligns across 10 bases. The CDR3 bases are TGCGCCAGCAGCGTGGGAGACAGGGGGCTGGTGGAGACCCAGTACTTC. Its translation: CASSVGDRGLVETQYF.